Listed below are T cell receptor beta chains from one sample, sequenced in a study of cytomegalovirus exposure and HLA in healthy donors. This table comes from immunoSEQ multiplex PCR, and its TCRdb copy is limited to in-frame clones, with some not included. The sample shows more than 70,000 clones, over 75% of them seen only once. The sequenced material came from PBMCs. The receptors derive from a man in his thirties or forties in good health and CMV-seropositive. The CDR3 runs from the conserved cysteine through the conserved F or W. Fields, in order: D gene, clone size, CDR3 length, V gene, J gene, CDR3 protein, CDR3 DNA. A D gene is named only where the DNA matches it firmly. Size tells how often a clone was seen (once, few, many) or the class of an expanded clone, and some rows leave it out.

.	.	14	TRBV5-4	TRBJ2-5	CASSLERAGKTQYF	TGTGCCAGCAGCTTGGAACGAGCCGGGAAGACCCAGTACTTC
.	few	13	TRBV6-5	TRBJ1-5	CASRQGGGQPQHF	TGTGCCAGCAGACAAGGGGGGGGTCAGCCCCAGCATTTT
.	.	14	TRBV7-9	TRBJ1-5	CASSSGFSNQPQHF	TGTGCCAGCAGTTCAGGTTTTAGCAATCAGCCCCAGCATTTT
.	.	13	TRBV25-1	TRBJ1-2	CASRRTGKDGYTF	TGTGCCAGCAGGAGAACAGGGAAGGATGGCTACACCTTC
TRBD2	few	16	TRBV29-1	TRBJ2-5	CSSLGAGGFGRETQYF	TGCAGCTCCCTCGGCGCGGGAGGGTTCGGGCGGGAGACCCAGTACTTC
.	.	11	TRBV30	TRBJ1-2	CAWMSVRSYTF	TGTGCCTGGATGAGTGTGCGGAGCTACACCTTC
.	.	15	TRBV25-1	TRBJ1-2	CASSEWDGGLDGYTF	TGTGCCAGCAGTGAATGGGACGGGGGGCTAGATGGCTACACCTTC
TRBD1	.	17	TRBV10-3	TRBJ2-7	CAINTGTGGLSSYEQYF	TGTGCCATCAACACCGGGACAGGGGGCTTGAGCTCCTACGAGCAGTACTTC
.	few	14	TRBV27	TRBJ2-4	CASSLSPTENIQYF	TGTGCCAGCAGTTTATCACCGACAGAAAACATTCAGTACTTC
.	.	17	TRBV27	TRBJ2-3	CASSLKLAGPGTDTQYF	TGTGCCAGCAGTTTAAAATTGGCGGGTCCGGGCACAGATACGCAGTATTTT
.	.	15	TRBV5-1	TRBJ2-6	CASTAPGAGANVLTF	TGCGCCAGCACCGCCCCAGGGGCTGGGGCCAACGTCCTGACTTTC
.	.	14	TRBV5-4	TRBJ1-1	CASSPSGHNTEAFF	TGTGCCAGCAGCCCCTCGGGACACAACACTGAAGCTTTCTTT
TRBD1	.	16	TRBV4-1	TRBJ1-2	CASSQEGDRDGQGYTF	TGCGCCAGCAGCCAAGAGGGGGACAGGGACGGCCAGGGCTACACCTTC
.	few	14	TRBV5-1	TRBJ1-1	CASSSYRADTEAFF	TGCGCCAGCAGCTCGTACAGGGCCGATACTGAAGCTTTCTTT
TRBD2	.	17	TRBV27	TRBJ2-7	CASSLRRLAGDYYEQYF	TGTGCCAGCAGTTTGCGCCGACTAGCGGGGGACTACTACGAGCAGTACTTC